The 6 T cell receptor beta chains in this list originate from one sample, sequenced in a study of T cell changes during pregnancy in multiple sclerosis. This table comes from immunoSEQ multiplex PCR, and its TCRdb copy is limited to in-frame clones, with some not included. The sample has tens of thousands of clones; roughly 95% are singletons. Sequenced here: peripheral blood, sampled in the third trimester of pregnancy. The receptors here all came from a female donor in good health, enrolled as a control in a pregnancy study.

The chain employs TRBV28 and TRBJ2-7; 10 nucleotides agree with TRBD1. CDR1 and CDR2 (germline): MDHEN, SYDVKM. J was trimmed by 2 bases and V by 5 bases; bases with no gene match: 3. The CDR3 is made up of 14 amino acids. This CDR3 reads CASSLDRGTYEQYF. The CDR3 coding sequence is TGTGCCAGCAGTCTGGACAGGGGGACCTACGAGCAGTACTTC.

This clone was seen more than once but under ten times. V usage is TRBV30 and J usage is TRBJ1-1; 8 bases are a match to TRBD1. Germline V CDR1 and CDR2: GTSNPN, SVGIG (reference sequence). This CDR3 region has 14 residues. V was pared by 3 bases and J by 0 bases, with 3 bases of the junction left unmatched. The CDR3 DNA is TGTGCCTGGAGCGGACAGGGCCTGAACACTGAAGCTTTCTTT. Translated: CAWSGQGLNTEAFF.

The J gene is TRBJ1-3, the V gene TRBV7-2; D remains ambiguous. CDR1 and CDR2 (germline): SGHTA, FQGNSA. The CDR3 has 14 residues. Trimming took 0 bases from V and 4 from J, leaving 7 bases between them. The CDR3 DNA follows: TGTGCCAGCAGCTTAGCTGGCCTCGGAAACACCATATATTTT. Its protein product is CASSLAGLGNTIYF.

This clone was seen once. The CDR3 nucleotides are TGTGCCAGCAGTACCTTAGCGGGAGGGCAGTACTTC. It codes for CASSTLAGGQYF. This chain uses TRBV27 with TRBJ2-7; 10 positions match TRBD2. V shed 5 bases and J 9 bases; nucleotides not matched to a gene: 4. Germline CDR1 reads MNHEY; CDR2 reads SMNVEV (reference sequence). This CDR3 contains 12 residues.

The J gene is TRBJ1-2, the V gene TRBV29-1, with a possible D match to TRBD1 (6 bases). This CDR3 region has 13 residues. The V and J ends lost 4 bases and 3 bases respectively, with 12 bases between them. The germline gives CDR1 SQVTM, CDR2 ANQGSEA. The CDR3 protein is CSVGQGTDYGYTF. The CDR3 coding sequence is TGCAGCGTTGGTCAGGGGACGGACTATGGCTACACCTTC.

Concerning this clone: Other DNA sequences in the same sample also yield this CDR3. The rearrangement joins TRBV28 to TRBJ1-2, with TRBD1 matching over 8 bases. The CDR3 totals 13 residues. With V trimmed by 2 bases and J by 8 bases, 4 bases remained unmatched. The germline gives CDR1 MDHEN, CDR2 SYDVKM. The CDR3 DNA sequence: TGTGCCAGCAGTTTACAGGGGGCGCGGGGCTACACCTTC. Amino acids: CASSLQGARGYTF.